The clone carrying this T cell receptor beta chain was observed at least ten times. What it recognizes is unknown. Clinical symptoms, serum thyroxine and TRAb, thyroid ultrasound and orbital computed tomography were used for the diagnoses. Trimming at V came to 2 bases and at J to 5 bases, leaving 3 bases not matched to a gene. The CDR3 is 14 residues long. Germline lookup yields CDR1 SNHLY and CDR2 FYNNEI. This sample is part of a study of T cells in Graves' hyperthyroidism and ophthalmopathy. General study results and limits: A 13 V-J signature model discriminated ophthalmopathy versus stable hyperthyroidism. Appearing also in blood were most of the thyroid clonotypes expanded above 0.001.

Amplification yielded TCR beta CDR3 regions, with RNA transcripts as the source. HTBI primers were used for first-round RT-PCR of the TCR CDR3. MiXCR, applied by TCRdb to the multiplex PCR reads, yields one record per CDR3 protein. The sample includes 400,000 to 600,000 distinct CDR3 sequences, about 20% seen only once; the top ten take approximately 25%. The sequenced material came from blood. The V call is TRBV2, the J call TRBJ1-5, with 7 positions matching TRBD1. The clonotype was recovered from a man aged 18-30 years with Graves' hyperthyroidism. Here the CDR3 reads CASSELTGDQPQHF. The CDR3 DNA is TGTGCCAGCAGTGAACTCACAGGGGATCAGCCCCAGCATTTT.